The TCR beta chain described here comes from a study of T cell repertoires in cytomegalovirus infection. The wider study: CMV epitopes, recently identified HLA-C-restricted and well-studied HLA-B-restricted, were used. CMV infection and matching HLA type were both indicated by public TCR beta signatures.

TCRdb called the reads again in MiXCR, with one record for every CDR3 protein. The table shows under 150,000 distinct CDR3 sequences, with 30% occurring only once. About this clonotype: The target antigen is unknown.

The germline V gene has CDR1 SGHVS and CDR2 FNYEAQ. CDR3 size: 14 residues. Trimming cost V 5 bases and J 7 bases; bases outside gene matches: 6. This chain joins TRBV7-6 and TRBJ2-4; 9 bases agree with TRBD1. This sequence was found in a human donor in good health (CMV status not recorded). Some clones in this sample may be carry-over from other donors' samples. Here the sequenced sample was CD8+ T cells from cultured PBMCs, taken from culture after CMV antigen stimulation. The chain's CDR3 is CASSIGDRANIQYF. As DNA, the CDR3 is TGTGCCAGCAGCATAGGGGACAGGGCGAACATTCAGTACTTC.